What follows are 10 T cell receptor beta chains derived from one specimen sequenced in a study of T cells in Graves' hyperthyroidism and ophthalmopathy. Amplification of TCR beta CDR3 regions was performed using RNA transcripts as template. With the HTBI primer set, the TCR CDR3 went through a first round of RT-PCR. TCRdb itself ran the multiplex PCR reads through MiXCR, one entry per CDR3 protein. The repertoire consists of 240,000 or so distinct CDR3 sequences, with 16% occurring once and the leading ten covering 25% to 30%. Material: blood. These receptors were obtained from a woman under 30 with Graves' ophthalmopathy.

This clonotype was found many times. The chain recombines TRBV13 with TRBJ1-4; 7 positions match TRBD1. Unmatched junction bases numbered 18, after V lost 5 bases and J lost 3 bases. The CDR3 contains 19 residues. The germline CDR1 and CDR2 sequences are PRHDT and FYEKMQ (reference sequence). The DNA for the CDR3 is TGTGCCAGCAGCCGCAACAGGGGTCTAGATCACCCGGCTAATGAAAAACTGTTTTTT. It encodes CASSRNRGLDHPANEKLFF.

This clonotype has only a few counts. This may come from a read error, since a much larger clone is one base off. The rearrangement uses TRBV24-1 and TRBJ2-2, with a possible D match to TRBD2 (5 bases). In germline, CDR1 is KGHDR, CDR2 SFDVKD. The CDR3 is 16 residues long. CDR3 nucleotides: TGTGCCACCAGTGAAAAGGTATTTCGAAGCACCGGGGAGCTGGTTTTT. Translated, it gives CATSEKVFRSTGELVF.

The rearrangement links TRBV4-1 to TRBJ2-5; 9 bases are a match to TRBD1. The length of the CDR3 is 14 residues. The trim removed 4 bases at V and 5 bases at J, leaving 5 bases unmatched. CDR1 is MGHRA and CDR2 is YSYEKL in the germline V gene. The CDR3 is CASSRTGGPETQYF. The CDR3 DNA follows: TGCGCCAGCAGCCGCACAGGGGGCCCGGAGACCCAGTACTTC.

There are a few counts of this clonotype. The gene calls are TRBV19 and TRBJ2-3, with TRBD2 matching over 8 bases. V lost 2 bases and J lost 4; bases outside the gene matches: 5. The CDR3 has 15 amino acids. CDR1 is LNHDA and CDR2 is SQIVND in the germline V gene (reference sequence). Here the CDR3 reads CASSITGGPSDTQYF. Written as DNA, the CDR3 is TGTGCCAGTAGTATAACGGGGGGGCCGTCAGATACGCAGTATTTT.

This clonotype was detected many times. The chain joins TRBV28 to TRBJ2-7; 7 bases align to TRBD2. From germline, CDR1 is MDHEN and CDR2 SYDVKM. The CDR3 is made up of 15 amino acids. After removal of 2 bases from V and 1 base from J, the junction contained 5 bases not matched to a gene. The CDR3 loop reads CASSLIWRGSYEQYF. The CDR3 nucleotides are TGTGCCAGCAGTTTAATCTGGCGGGGGTCCTACGAGCAGTACTTC. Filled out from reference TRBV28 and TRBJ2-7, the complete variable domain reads DVKVTQSSRYLVKRTGEKVFLECVQDMDHENMFWYRQDPGLGLRLIYFSYDVKMKEKGDIPEGYSVSREKKERFSLILESASTNQTSMYLCASSLIWRGSYEQYFGPGTRLTVT.

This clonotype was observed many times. The CDR3, as DNA: TGTGCCAGCAGTTTAGTCGTCGGGGTTAGCGAGCAGTACTTC. Amino acid sequence: CASSLVVGVSEQYF. V and J are TRBV12-3 or TRBV12-4 and TRBJ2-7; possible D gene TRBD2, 5 bases. The CDR3 is made up of 14 amino acids. V lost 1 base to trimming and J lost 6 bases, with 13 bases between them.

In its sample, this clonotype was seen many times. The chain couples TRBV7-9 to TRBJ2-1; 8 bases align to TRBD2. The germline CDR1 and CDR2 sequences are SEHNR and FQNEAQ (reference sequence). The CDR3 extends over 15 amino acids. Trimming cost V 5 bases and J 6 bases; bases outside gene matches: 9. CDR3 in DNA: TGTGCCAGCAGCCTAACACCAGGACTAGCCAATGAGCAGTTCTTC. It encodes CASSLTPGLANEQFF.

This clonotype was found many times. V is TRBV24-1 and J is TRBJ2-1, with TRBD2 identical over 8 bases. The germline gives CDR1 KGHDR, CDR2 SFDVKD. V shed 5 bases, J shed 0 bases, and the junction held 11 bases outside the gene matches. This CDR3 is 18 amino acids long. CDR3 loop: CATSAWGPSGYSYNEQFF. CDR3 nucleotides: TGTGCCACCAGTGCCTGGGGGCCTAGCGGGTACTCCTACAATGAGCAGTTCTTC.

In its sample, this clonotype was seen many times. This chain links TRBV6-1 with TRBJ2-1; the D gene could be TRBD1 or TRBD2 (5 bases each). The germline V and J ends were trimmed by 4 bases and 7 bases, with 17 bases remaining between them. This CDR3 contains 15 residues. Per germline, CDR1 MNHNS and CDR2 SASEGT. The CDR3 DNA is TGTGCCAGCAGTGCAACCGGGGCCGGGCAAAATGAGCAGTTCTTC. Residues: CASSATGAGQNEQFF.

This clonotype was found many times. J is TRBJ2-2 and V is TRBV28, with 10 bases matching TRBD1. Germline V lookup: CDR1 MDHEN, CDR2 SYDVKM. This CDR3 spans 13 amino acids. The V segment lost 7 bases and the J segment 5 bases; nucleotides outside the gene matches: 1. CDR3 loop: CASMGQGTGELFF. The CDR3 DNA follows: TGTGCCAGCATGGGACAGGGGACCGGGGAGCTGTTTTTT.